This TCR beta chain derives from a study of T cell clones after liver transplantation (dated by TCRdb to about 2019). Broadly, across the study: The samples were obtained from ITN030ST, a randomized trial that attempted immunosuppression withdrawal within 2 years after liver transplantation. Donor-reactive T cell clones were identified by TCRbeta sequencing after a pre-transplant mixed lymphocyte reaction and then tracked in post-transplant blood. Third party-reactive TCRbeta sequences were also identified from pre-transplant MLRs to serve as an antigen-independent comparator for donor-reactive sequences. Of the eight recipients, a few were HCV-positive, while the remaining recipients had been transplanted for non-autoimmune, non-viral indications. The subjects received no induction therapy and were kept on standard immunosuppression until randomization at 12-24 months post-transplant. Tolerance was defined as complete immunosuppression withdrawal for at least one year with no rise in liver enzymes beyond twice the upper limit of normal. Blood samples were taken pre-transplant, pre-randomization before withdrawal, and post-randomization after full withdrawal or failed withdrawal. A cohort of 8 liver transplant recipients was studied, of whom 3 were classified as tolerant and 5 as non-tolerant. General findings and caveats noted by the study authors: A significant post-transplant decrease in circulating donor-reactive CD4 TCRbeta sequences was observed in 5 of 8 subjects, irrespective of tolerance or HCV status. A greater decline was seen for donor-reactive sequences than for third party-reactive sequences, suggesting partial antigen-specific deletion unrelated to withdrawal success. Because of small, heterogeneous patient numbers and non-standardized post-transplant time points, the conclusions were only preliminary. In a couple of subjects, low numbers of available donor cells limited the measurable donor-reactive repertoire. Because allograft tissue specimens were not available, migration of donor-reactive T cells into the graft, rather than deletion, may have occurred. When repertoire turnover was accounted for, significantly reduced detection of donor-reactive sequences was found in 7 of 8 subjects for CD4 and in 8 of 8 subjects for CD8.

V is reduced by 3 bases and J by 4 bases, leaving a spacing of 9 bases between them. The CDR3 has 14 amino acids, counting the end cysteine and phenylalanine. The CDR3 DNA has 42 bases and is translated from base 1. Looking up the germline V gene yields CDR1 SGHVS and CDR2 FNYEAQ. This clone was seen just once. The specificity of this receptor is unknown. No clone much larger than this one lies a single base away; base qualities are absent. Unstimulated PBMCs, after thawing, were stained for CD3, CD4 and CD8 and then FACS-sorted into CD3+CD4+ and CD3+CD8+ populations. All 8 studied subjects were randomized to withdrawal of immunosuppression. The Qiagen DNeasy Blood and Tissue Kit was used for genomic DNA isolation. Frozen genomic DNA underwent high-throughput TCRbeta CDR3 sequencing by immunoSEQ, including PCR amplification, mapping, bias correction and internal controls. Under the source paper's analysis protocol: Productive rearrangements were kept, and unique TCRbeta sequences were defined by CDR3 nucleotide sequence plus V and J gene. For a sequence to be called donor-reactive, it needed a frequency of at least 0.01% and at least 5-fold expansion in CFSE-low cells compared with unstimulated pre-transplant cells. To ensure at least 90% detection power, minimum frequency thresholds were set for each subject based on that subject's lowest-template unstimulated sample. Jensen-Shannon divergence between the top 1000 TCRbeta sequences post- versus pre-transplant served as the measure of repertoire turnover. Changes in detection of donor-reactive sequences were tested with two-sided Fisher's exact tests. TCRdb provides this immuneACCESS table in a form limited to in-frame rearrangements. Some clones are lacking; in checked studies, under half of them reflect an unresolved V gene, and why the rest are absent is not known. That table supplies the V and J calls and clone size; D and trimming were determined from the DNA. For this sample the table gives 55,000 to 70,000 clones, of which almost 95% were detected only once. 0.8% to 1% of the sample belongs to the ten largest clones.

Material: CD4+ T cells from blood, obtained approximately 25 months after liver transplant. The TCR was taken from a human patient who received a liver transplant. Where a transplant has occurred, the graft donor may have supplied some of the T cells. The chain couples TRBV7-6 to TRBJ2-2; the D gene is perhaps TRBD1 or TRBD2, as each covers 5 bases. The CDR3 loop reads CASSLGRLTGELFF. The nucleotides read TGTGCCAGCAGCTTGGGACGACTCACCGGGGAGCTGTTTTTT.